These T cell receptor beta chains were read from a single sample in a study of control samples from healthy donors and cancer patients. The assay was immunoSEQ multiplex PCR, and TCRdb's table has in-frame clones only and misses some. The data show 90,000 to 110,000 clones, 83% seen once. Sequencing used blood. The receptors were sampled from a woman between 50 and 59 years old in good health. CDR3s include the opening cysteine and the closing phenylalanine or tryptophan. The D gene is left open where the match is weak. Rows give clone size only sometimes, using once, few, many, or a class for an expanded clone.

>17|TRBV7-2|NA|TRBJ2-6|few
CASSPRSRGSGANVLTF
TGTGCCAGCAGCCCACGGAGCAGGGGATCTGGGGCCAACGTCCTGACTTTC
>16|TRBV7-2|NA|TRBJ1-1|NA
CASSFLRVGGNTEAFF
TGTGCCAGCAGCTTTCTACGGGTCGGGGGGAACACTGAAGCTTTCTTT
>13|TRBV6-2/TRBV6-3|NA|TRBJ2-1|NA
CASSLSLYNEQFF
TGTGCCAGCAGTTTGTCCCTTTACAATGAGCAGTTCTTC
>19|TRBV28|NA|TRBJ2-3|once
CASSLSPGKAQARTDTQYF
TGTGCCAGCAGTTTATCTCCAGGCAAGGCCCAGGCGCGCACAGATACGCAGTATTTT
>13|TRBV12-3/TRBV12-4|NA|TRBJ1-5|NA
CASSKTLQQPQHF
TGTGCCAGCAGTAAGACATTACAACAGCCCCAGCATTTT
>16|TRBV24-1|TRBD2|TRBJ2-1|NA
CATSDLLAGGGNEQFF
TGTGCCACCAGTGATTTGCTTGCGGGAGGGGGCAATGAGCAGTTCTTC
>16|TRBV5-6|TRBD1|TRBJ2-7|NA
CASSSAGTGISYEQYF
TGTGCCAGCAGCTCTGCCGGGACAGGGATCTCCTACGAGCAGTACTTC
>13|TRBV2|NA|TRBJ2-5|few
CASSHGGGETQYF
TGTGCCAGCAGCCACGGGGGCGGAGAGACCCAGTACTTC
>14|TRBV10-3|TRBD1|TRBJ1-4|once
CATHQGAGNEKLFF
TGTGCCACGCACCAGGGGGCGGGGAATGAAAAACTGTTTTTT
>16|TRBV6-2/TRBV6-3|TRBD1|TRBJ1-2|NA
CASSDHPGQGLHGYTF
TGTGCCAGCAGTGATCATCCGGGACAGGGACTACATGGCTACACCTTC
>17|TRBV9|TRBD2|TRBJ2-5|NA
CASSLRGSGVGGETQYF
TGTGCCAGCAGCCTAAGGGGTAGCGGGGTCGGAGGAGAGACCCAGTACTTC
>12|TRBV5-4|NA|TRBJ1-2|NA
CASSPDSAGYTF
TGTGCCAGCAGCCCGGACAGTGCTGGCTACACCTTC
>17|TRBV7-2|TRBD1|TRBJ1-6|NA
CASSLVPPGQGNSPLHF
TGTGCCAGCAGCTTAGTTCCTCCGGGACAGGGTAACTCACCCCTCCACTTT
>16|TRBV18|NA|TRBJ2-7|NA
CASSLLDRQVGDEQYF
TGTGCCAGCTCACTTCTGGACAGACAGGTTGGGGACGAGCAGTACTTC
>15|TRBV6-6|NA|TRBJ2-3|once
CASSPGDKVGDTQYF
TGTGCCAGCAGCCCGGGTGATAAGGTCGGAGATACGCAGTATTTT